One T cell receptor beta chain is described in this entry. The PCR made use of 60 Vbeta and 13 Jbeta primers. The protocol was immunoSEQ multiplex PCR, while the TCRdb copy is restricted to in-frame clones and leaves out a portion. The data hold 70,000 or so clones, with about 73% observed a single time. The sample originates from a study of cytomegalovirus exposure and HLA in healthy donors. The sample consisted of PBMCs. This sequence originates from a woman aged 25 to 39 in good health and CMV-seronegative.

The CDR3 protein is CASSVGSRVNEQYF. The CDR3 DNA is TGTGCCAGCAGCGTAGGTAGCCGCGTCAACGAGCAGTACTTC. V is TRBV9 and J is TRBJ2-7; no firm D call. CDR1 and CDR2 from the germline V gene are SGDLS and YYNGEE. There are 14 residues in the CDR3. V was shortened by 0 bases and J by 5 bases, with 12 bases between the two germline ends.